This T cell receptor beta chain originates from a study of blood T cell repertoires in COVID-19. Study details: Samples taken during acute and convalescent COVID-19 were collected in the United States, Italy and Spain.

Enrolled through a virtual design, the participants were between roughly 18 and 89 years of age and came from 24 US areas. The repertoire was sequenced with immunoSEQ multiplex PCR; TCRdb's copy has only in-frame clones and lacks some. This table has roughly 240,000 clones, about 83% appearing once. Sequenced material: PBMCs or T cells enriched from blood (not recorded which). This clonotype was obtained from a woman aged 45 to 65 who had recovered from COVID-19.

The CDR3 nucleotides are TGTGCCTGGGATACCGGGACAGGGGGCGTCCGGCCGTACTTC. Translation gives CAWDTGTGGVRPYF. This chain uses TRBV30 with TRBJ2-7, with TRBD1 identical over 12 bases. There are 14 residues in the CDR3. Germline values: CDR1 GTSNPN, CDR2 SVGIG (reference sequence). With V trimmed by 5 bases and J by 12 bases, 14 bases remained unmatched.